This record concerns one T cell receptor beta chain sequence. What it binds is not known. Germline-derived CDR1 and CDR2 are LGHNA and YNFKEQ. CDR3 size: 12 residues. V lost 5 bases and J lost 8; bases outside the gene matches: 4. Use of 60 Vbeta and 13 Jbeta primers characterized the PCR. Authors' analysis steps: Later reanalysis found about 78 million unique TCR beta chains, around 9.9 million of them shared. TCRdb's table, derived via immunoSEQ multiplex PCR, lists solely in-frame clones and lacks some. Clonal size and the V and J genes are those of that table, whereas D and trimming came from the DNA. The repertoire holds about 190,000 clones, approximately 75% seen once, with about 4.6% in the top ten. This specimen belongs to a study of cytomegalovirus exposure and HLA in healthy donors. Donors were ostensibly healthy at sampling, although undocumented immune exposures were probable. Study-wide results and caveats: Earlier findings revealed that most TCR beta V segments proved productive either about 87% or about 30% of the time. The likely origin of a cluster of highly shared sequence variants was a sequencing artifact.

Specimen: PBMCs. The source of this sequence is a man aged 25 to 40 in good health and CMV-seropositive. The chain joins TRBV4-2 to TRBJ1-2, with TRBD1 identical over 8 bases. CDR3 region: CASSFGQGGYTF. The DNA of the CDR3 is TGTGCCAGCAGCTTCGGACAGGGAGGCTACACCTTC.